This T cell receptor (beta chain) was profiled in a study of T cells in Graves' hyperthyroidism and ophthalmopathy. TCR beta CDR3 regions were amplified from RNA transcripts. A first-round RT-PCR of the TCR CDR3 used the HTBI primer set. TCRdb passed the multiplex PCR reads through MiXCR, listing each CDR3 protein once. Of 400,000 to 500,000 distinct CDR3 sequences in the sample, under 15% are singletons; the top ten hold around 17%. To note about this clonotype: The antigen remains undetermined.

Any patient presenting with uncontrolled infection, other autoimmune disease, pregnancy or lactation was left out. Findings of the study overall: Model output signaled ophthalmopathy a median roughly six months ahead of onset.

The source material was blood. The sequence derives from a woman younger than 30 with Graves' hyperthyroidism.

In nucleotides, the CDR3 is TGTGCCAGCAGTTACCATAGCGGGAGCGCCTACAATGAGCAGTTCTTC. Its protein product is CASSYHSGSAYNEQFF. This rearrangement joins TRBV6-5 to TRBJ2-1; TRBD2 aligns across 9 bases. The CDR3 extends over 16 amino acids. The trim removed 2 bases at V and 2 bases at J, leaving 4 bases unmatched. Germline CDR1 MNHEY, CDR2 SVGAGI.